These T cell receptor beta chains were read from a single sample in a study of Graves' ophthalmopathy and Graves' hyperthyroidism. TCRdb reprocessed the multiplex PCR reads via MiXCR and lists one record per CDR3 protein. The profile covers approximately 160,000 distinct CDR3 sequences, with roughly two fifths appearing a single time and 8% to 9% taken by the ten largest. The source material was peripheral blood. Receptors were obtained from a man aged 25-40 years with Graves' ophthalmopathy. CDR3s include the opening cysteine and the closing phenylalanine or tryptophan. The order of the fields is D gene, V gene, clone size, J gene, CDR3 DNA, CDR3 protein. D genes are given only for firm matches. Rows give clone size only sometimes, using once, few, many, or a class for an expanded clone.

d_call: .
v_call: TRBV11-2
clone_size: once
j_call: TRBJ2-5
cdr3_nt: TGTGCCAGCAGCCCGCCAACCCATCGAGAGACCCAGTACTTC
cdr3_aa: CASSPPTHRETQYF

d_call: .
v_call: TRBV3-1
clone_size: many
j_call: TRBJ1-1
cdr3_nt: TGTGCCAGCAGCCAAGAAGGGCTCAGGGGTATAAACACTGAAGCTTTCTTT
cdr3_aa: CASSQEGLRGINTEAFF

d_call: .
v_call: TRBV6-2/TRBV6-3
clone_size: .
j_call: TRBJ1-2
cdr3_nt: TGTGCCAGCAGTTACCCCCAGCAGGGCGTGTTTGGCTACACCTTC
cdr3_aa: CASSYPQQGVFGYTF

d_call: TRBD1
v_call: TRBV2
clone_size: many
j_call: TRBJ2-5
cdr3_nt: TGTGCCAGCAGTGTGGGGACAGGGGGCGAAGAGACCCAGTACTTC
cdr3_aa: CASSVGTGGEETQYF

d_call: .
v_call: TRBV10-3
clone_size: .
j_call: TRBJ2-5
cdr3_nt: TGTGCCTCCCTTCGGCGGCTCGGGGAGACCCAGTACTTC
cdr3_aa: CASLRRLGETQYF

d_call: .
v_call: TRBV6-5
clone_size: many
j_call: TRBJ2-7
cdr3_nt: TGTGCCAGCAGTTACGGGGGGTGGGACGAGCAGTACTTC
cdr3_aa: CASSYGGWDEQYF

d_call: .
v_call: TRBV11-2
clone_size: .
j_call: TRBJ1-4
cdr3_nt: TGTGCCAGCAGCGTAGGGGGATCAACTAATGAAAAACTGTTTTTT
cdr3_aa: CASSVGGSTNEKLFF

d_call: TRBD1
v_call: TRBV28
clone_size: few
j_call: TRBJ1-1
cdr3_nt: TGTGCCAGCAGTTCGACAGGGGGCCTAATCACTGAAGCTTTCTTT
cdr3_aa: CASSSTGGLITEAFF

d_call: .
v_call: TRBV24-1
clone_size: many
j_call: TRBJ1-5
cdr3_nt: TGTGCCACCAGTGATTCCAGGGAACCGCTCCTGAATAGCAATCAGCCCCAGCATTTT
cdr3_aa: CATSDSREPLLNSNQPQHF

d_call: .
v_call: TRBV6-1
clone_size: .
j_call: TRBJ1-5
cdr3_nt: TGTGCCAGCGGGAGGACCCCGGGGGGCAATCAGCCCCAGCATTTT
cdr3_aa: CASGRTPGGNQPQHF

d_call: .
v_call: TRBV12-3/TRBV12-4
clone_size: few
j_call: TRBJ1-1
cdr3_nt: TGTGCCAGCAGTTTTTCCGGGGGAAGGGCGGCTTTCTTT
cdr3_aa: CASSFSGGRAAFF

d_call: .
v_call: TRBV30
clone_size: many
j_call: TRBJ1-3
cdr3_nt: TGTGCCTGGTCACAGGGTACTGGAAACACCATATATTTT
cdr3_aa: CAWSQGTGNTIYF

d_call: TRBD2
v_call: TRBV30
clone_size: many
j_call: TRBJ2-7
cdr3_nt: TGTGCCTGGAGTCTCCGGGGGAGGGGCAGCTCCTACGAGCAGTACTTC
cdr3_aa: CAWSLRGRGSSYEQYF

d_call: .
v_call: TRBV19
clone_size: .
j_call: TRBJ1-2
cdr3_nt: TGTGCCAGTAGTTCTCGATCCTTATATGGCTACACCTTC
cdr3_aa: CASSSRSLYGYTF

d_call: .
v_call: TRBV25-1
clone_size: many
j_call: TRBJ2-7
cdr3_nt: TGTGCCAGCAGCTTGGGACCGCTGTCCTACGAGCAGTACTTC
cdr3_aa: CASSLGPLSYEQYF

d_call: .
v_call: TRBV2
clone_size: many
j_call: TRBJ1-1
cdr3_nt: TGTGCCAGCACGACGGACATGAACACTGAAGCTTTCTTT
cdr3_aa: CASTTDMNTEAFF

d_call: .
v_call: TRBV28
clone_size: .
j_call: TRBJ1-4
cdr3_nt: TGTGCCAGCAGTATAGGGGGGGGCAATGAAAAACTGTTTTTT
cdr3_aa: CASSIGGGNEKLFF

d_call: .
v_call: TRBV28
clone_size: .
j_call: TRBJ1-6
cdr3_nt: TGTGCCAGCAGTTCGACACCCCGTGGAGGGGCGATACATTCACCCCTCCACTTT
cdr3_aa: CASSSTPRGGAIHSPLHF

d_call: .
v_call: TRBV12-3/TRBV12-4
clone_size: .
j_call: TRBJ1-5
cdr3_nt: TGTGCCACCAGAAGGGGGGCAAGTCAGCCCCAGCATTTT
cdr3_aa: CATRRGASQPQHF

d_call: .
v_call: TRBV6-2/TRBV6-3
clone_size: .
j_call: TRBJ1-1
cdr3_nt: TGTGCCAGCAGCTCCGCGGGACGCAACACTGAAGCTTTCTTT
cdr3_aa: CASSSAGRNTEAFF

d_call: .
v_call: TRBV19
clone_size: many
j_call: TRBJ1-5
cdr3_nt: TGTGCCAGTAGTTCGACGGCTACTGAGGGGCCCCAGCATTTT
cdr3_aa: CASSSTATEGPQHF

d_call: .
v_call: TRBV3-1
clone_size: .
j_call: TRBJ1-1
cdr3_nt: TGTGCCAGCAGCCACCTTAGGTCGGGGGAGGAAGCTTTCTTT
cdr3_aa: CASSHLRSGEEAFF

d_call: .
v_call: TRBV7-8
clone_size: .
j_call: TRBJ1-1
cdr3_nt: TGTGCCAGCAGCCTCAACGAGATAATGAACACTGAAGCTTTCTTT
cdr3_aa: CASSLNEIMNTEAFF

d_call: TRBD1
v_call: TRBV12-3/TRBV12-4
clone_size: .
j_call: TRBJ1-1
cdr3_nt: TGTGCCAGCAGTCCTCAGGGGGCGTTGAATGCTTTCTTT
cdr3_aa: CASSPQGALNAFF

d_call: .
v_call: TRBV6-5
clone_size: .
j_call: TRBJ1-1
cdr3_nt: TGTGCCAGCAGTCACCCGGGGCGGGACACTGGAGCTTTCTTT
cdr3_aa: CASSHPGRDTGAFF

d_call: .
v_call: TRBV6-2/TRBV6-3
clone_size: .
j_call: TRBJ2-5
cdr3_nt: TGTGCCAGCAGTTCCCGGAGGGTAGGAGAGACCCAGTACTTC
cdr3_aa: CASSSRRVGETQYF

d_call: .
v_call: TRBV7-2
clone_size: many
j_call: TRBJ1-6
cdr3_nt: TGTGCCAGCAGCTTAGGTCTGGGTAGGGGTTCACCCCTCCACTTT
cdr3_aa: CASSLGLGRGSPLHF

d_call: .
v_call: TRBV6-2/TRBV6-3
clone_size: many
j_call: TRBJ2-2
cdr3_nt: TGTGCCAGCAGTTACATAGGGGCCGGGGAGCTGTTTTTT
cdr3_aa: CASSYIGAGELFF

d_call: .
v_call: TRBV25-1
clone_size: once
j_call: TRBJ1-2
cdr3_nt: TGTGCCAGCAGCCCGGACGGCAAAGGCTACACCTTC
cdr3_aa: CASSPDGKGYTF

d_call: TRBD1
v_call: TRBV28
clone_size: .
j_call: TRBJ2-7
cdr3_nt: TGTGCCAGCAGGCTCTCCGGGACAGGGTCGGGTGCGCAGTACTTC
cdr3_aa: CASRLSGTGSGAQYF

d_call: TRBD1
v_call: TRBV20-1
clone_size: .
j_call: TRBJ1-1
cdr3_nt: TGCAGTGCTCAAAGGACAGGGTTAAACACTGAAGCTTTCTTT
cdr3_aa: CSAQRTGLNTEAFF

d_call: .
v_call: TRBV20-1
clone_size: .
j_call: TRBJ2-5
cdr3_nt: TGCAGTGCTAGCAAAGGGGCGCATGAGACCCAGTACTTC
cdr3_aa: CSASKGAHETQYF

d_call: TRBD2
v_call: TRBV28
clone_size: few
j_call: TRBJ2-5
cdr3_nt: TGTGCCAGCAGTCCCGGACTAGGTCGGCAAGAGACCCAGTACTTC
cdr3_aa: CASSPGLGRQETQYF

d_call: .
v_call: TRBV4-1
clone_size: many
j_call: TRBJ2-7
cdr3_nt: TGCGCCAGCAGCCAAAATGGGGCTACCTACGAGCAGTACTTC
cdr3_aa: CASSQNGATYEQYF

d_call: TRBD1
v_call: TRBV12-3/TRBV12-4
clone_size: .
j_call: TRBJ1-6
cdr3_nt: TGTGCCAGCAGTTCGACAGGGAACGATTCACCCCTCCACTTT
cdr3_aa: CASSSTGNDSPLHF

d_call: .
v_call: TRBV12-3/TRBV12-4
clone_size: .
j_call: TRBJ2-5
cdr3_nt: TGTGCCAGCAGTTCTAGGCAGAGGGAGACCCAGTACTTC
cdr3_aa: CASSSRQRETQYF

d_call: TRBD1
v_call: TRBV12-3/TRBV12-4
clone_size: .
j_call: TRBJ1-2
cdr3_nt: TGTGCCAGCAGGACCGGACAGGCGTATGGCTACACCTTC
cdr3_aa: CASRTGQAYGYTF

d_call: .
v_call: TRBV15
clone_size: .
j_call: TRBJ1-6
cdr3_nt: TGTGCCACCAGCAGTATCGGGACTCCTTCACCCCTCCACTTT
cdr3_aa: CATSSIGTPSPLHF

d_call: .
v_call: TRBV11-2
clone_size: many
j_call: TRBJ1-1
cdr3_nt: TGTGCCAGCAGCTTAGTTCAGAACACTGAAGCTTTCTTT
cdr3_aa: CASSLVQNTEAFF

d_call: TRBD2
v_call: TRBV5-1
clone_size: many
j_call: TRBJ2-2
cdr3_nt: TGCGCCAGCAGCTTTCTAGCGGGAGAGTATACCGGGGAGCTGTTTTTT
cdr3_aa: CASSFLAGEYTGELFF

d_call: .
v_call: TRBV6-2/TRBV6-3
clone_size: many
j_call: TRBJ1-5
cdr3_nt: TGTGCCAGCAGCCATCAGAGAAGCAATCAGCCCCAGCATTTT
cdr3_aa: CASSHQRSNQPQHF

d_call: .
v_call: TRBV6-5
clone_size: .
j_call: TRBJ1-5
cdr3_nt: TGTGCCAGCCTTTACACCTCGGCTGGCAATCAGCCCCAGCATTTT
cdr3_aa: CASLYTSAGNQPQHF

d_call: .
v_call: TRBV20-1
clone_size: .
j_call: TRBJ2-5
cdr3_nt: TGCAGTGCCCCCCGCAGCGGGGAGACCCAGTACTTC
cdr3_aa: CSAPRSGETQYF

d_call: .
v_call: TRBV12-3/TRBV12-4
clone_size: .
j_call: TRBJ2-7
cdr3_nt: TGTGCCAGCAGTTTTCAGGGGAGCGCCTACGAGCAGTACTTC
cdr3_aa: CASSFQGSAYEQYF

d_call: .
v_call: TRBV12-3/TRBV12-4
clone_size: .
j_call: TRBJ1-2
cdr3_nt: TGTGCCAGCAGTTTTAGGGTCGGCGGCTACACCTTC
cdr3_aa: CASSFRVGGYTF